This TCR beta chain is from a study of T cells after yellow fever vaccination. Looking at the study overall: When fractions had low cell numbers, they were prepared with SMART-Seq v4 Ultra Low Input. Overall study findings and caveats: The secondary T-cell response peaked on day 5, not day 15, but was weaker. At around 96% for CD4 and over 80% for CD8, most primary-vaccination clones showed up again after the booster.

Generation of TCR cDNA used 5'RACE template switching (which added a universal primer site and UMIs). Using its own MiXCR run on the 5' RACE reads, TCRdb lists one record per CDR3 protein. The sample has 500,000 to 650,000 distinct CDR3 sequences; less than 20% are singletons. The table lists this clonotype with many counts. Antigen: not known. This specimen consisted of PBMCs, obtained 4 to 6 days after the first yellow fever vaccination. The clonotype originates from a man younger than 35 who received the YFV17D yellow fever vaccine.

The CDR3 is CASSSDIPGFSPLHF. The CDR3 DNA is TGTGCCAGCAGCTCAGACATACCAGGGTTTTCACCCCTCCACTTT. The chain is built from TRBV7-2 and TRBJ1-6; D possibly corresponds to TRBD1 (5 bases). V was pared by 4 bases and J by 9 bases, with 16 bases between. Germline V gives CDR1 SGHTA, CDR2 FQGNSA. This CDR3 has 15 amino acids.